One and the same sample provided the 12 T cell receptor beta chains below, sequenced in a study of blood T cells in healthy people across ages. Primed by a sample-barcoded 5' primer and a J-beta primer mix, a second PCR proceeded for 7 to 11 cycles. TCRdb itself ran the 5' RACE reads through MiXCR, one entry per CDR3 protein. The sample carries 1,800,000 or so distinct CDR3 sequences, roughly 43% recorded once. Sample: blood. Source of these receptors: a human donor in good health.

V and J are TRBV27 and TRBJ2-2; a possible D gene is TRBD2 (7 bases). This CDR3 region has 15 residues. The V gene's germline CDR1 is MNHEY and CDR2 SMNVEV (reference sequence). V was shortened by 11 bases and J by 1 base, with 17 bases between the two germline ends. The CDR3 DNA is TGTGCCTCTGGGGGGGCAGTTCTGAACACCGGGGAGCTGTTTTTT. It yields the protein CASGGAVLNTGELFF.

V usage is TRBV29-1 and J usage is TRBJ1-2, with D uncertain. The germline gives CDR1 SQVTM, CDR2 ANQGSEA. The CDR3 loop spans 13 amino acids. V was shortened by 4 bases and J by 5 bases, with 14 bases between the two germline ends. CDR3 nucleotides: TGCAGCGTTGCTTGGGGATCCGAGTATGGCTACACCTTC. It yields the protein CSVAWGSEYGYTF. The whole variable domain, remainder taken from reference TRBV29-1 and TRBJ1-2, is SAVISQKPSRDICQRGTSLTIQCQVDSQVTMMFWYRQQPGQSLTLIATANQGSEATYESGFVIDKFPISRPNLTFSTLTVSNMSPEDSSIYLCSVAWGSEYGYTFGSGTRLTVV.

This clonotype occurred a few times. The CDR3 protein is CASSSEVRDRGDNEQFF. Written as DNA, the CDR3 is TGTGCCAGCAGCTCAGAGGTTAGGGACAGGGGGGACAATGAGCAGTTCTTC. The V call is TRBV3-1, the J call TRBJ2-1; 11 nucleotides match TRBD1. The CDR3 contains 17 residues. V dropped 5 bases and J dropped 5; count of bases not matched to a gene: 11. Germline CDR1 reads LGHDT; CDR2 reads YNNKEL (reference sequence).

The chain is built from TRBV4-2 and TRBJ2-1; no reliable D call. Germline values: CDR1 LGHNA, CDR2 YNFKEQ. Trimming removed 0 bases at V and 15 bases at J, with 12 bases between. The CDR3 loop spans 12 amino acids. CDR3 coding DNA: TGTGCCAGCAGCCAAGACAGGTCCGGTCGGTTCTTC. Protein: CASSQDRSGRFF.

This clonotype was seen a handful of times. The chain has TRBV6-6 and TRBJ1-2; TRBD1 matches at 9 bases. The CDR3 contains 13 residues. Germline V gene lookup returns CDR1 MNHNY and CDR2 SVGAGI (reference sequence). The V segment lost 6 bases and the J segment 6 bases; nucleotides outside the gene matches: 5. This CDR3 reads CASSHGQGNGYTF. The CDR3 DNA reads TGTGCCAGCAGCCACGGACAGGGGAATGGCTACACCTTC.

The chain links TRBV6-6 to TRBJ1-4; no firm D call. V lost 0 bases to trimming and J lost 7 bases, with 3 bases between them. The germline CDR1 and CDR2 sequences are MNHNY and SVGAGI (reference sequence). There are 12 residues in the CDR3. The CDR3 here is CASSYSPEKLFF. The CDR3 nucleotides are TGTGCCAGCAGTTACTCGCCTGAAAAACTGTTTTTT.

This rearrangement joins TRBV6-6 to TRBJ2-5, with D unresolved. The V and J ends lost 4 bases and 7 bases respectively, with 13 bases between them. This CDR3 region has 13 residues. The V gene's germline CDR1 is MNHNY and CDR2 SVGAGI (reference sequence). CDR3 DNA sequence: TGTGCCAGCAGTTCGGACCGGCCAGGGACCCAGTACTTC. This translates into CASSSDRPGTQYF.

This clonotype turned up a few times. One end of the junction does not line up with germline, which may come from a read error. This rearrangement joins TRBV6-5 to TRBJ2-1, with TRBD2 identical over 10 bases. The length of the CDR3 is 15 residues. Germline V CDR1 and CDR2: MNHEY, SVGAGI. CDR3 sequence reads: CASSSLAGLYNERFF. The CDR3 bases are TGTGCCAGCAGCTCACTAGCGGGGTTATATAATGAGCGGTTCTTC.

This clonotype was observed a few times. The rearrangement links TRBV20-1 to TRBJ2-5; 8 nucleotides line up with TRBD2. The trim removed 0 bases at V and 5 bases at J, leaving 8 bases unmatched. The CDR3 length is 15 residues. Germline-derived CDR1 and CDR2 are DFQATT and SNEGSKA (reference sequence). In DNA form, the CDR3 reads TGCAGTGCTAGAGATCGACGGGGGGGCCCTGAGACCCAGTACTTC. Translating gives CSARDRRGGPETQYF.

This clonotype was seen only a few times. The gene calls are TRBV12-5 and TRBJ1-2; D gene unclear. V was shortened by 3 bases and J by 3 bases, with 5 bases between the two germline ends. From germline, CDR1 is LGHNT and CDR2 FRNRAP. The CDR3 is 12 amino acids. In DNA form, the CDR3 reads TGTGCTAGTGGTTTCGGCGACTATGGCTACACCTTC. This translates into CASGFGDYGYTF.

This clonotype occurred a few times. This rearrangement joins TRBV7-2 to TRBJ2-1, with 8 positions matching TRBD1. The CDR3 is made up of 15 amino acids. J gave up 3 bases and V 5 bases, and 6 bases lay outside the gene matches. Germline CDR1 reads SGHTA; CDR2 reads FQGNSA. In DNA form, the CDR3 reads TGTGCCAGCAGCGCGGACAGGGCCAACTACAATGAGCAGTTCTTC. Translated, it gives CASSADRANYNEQFF.

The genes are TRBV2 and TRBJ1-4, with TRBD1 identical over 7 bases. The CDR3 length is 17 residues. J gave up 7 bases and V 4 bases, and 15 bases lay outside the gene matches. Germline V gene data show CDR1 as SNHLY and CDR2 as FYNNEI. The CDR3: CASSGSWGGTVGEKLFF. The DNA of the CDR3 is TGTGCCAGCAGTGGATCATGGGGGGGGACAGTGGGTGAAAAACTGTTTTTT.